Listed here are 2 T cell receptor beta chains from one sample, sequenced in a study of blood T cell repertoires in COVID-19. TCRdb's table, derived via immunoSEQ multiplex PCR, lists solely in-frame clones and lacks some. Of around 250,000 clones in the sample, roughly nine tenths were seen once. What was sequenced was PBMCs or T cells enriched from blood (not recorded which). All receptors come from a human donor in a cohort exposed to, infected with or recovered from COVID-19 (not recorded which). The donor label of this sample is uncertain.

The CDR3 region is CASSFTGSYGYTF. CDR3 coding DNA: TGTGCCAGCAGTTTTACAGGTTCCTATGGCTACACCTTC. The genes are TRBV2 and TRBJ1-2; a possible D gene is TRBD1 (5 bases). V lost 5 bases and J lost 4, with 11 bases in between. The CDR3 consists of 13 residues. The germline CDR1 and CDR2 sequences are SNHLY and FYNNEI. Complete variable domain (other parts from reference TRBV2 and TRBJ1-2): EPEVTQTPSHQVTQMGQEVILRCVPISNHLYFYWYRQILGQKVEFLVSFYNNEISEKSEIFDDQFSVERPDGSNFTLKIRSTKLEDSAMYFCASSFTGSYGYTFGSGTRLTVV.

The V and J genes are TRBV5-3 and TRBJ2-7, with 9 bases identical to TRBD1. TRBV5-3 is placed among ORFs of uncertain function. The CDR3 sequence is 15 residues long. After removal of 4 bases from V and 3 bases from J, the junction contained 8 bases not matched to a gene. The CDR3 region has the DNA TGTGCCAGAAGCGCCGGGACAGGGAGTTACTACGAGCAGTACTTC. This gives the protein CARSAGTGSYYEQYF.